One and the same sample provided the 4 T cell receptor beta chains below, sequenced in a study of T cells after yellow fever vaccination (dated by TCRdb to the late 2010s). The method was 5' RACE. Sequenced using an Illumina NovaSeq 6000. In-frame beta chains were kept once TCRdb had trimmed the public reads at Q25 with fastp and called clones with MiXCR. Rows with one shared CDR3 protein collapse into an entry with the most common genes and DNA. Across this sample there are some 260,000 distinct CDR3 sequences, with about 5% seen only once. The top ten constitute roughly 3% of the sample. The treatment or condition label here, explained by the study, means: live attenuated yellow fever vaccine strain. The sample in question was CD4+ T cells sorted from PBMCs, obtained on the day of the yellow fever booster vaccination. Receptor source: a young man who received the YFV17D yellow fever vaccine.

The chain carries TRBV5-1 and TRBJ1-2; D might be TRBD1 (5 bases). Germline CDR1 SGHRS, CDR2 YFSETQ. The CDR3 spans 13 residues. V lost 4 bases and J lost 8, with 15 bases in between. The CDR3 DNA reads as TGCGCCAGCAGCCTCGAGGGGACCGCGGGCTACACCTTC. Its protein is CASSLEGTAGYTF.

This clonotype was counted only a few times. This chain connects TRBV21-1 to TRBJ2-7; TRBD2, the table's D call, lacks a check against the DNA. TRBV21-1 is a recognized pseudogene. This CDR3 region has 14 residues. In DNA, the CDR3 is TGTGCCAGCAGGGGAGGCGGAAACTCCTACGAGCAGTACGTC. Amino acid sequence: CASRGGGNSYEQYV.

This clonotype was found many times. The CDR3, as DNA: TGCGCCAGCGGGACACTAGAGACCCAGTACTTC. Amino acid sequence: CASGTLETQYF. This rearrangement joins TRBV4-3 to TRBJ2-5, with a weak D call TRBD1 (6 bases). Per the germline V gene, CDR1 is LGHNA and CDR2 is YSLEER. The CDR3 loop spans 11 amino acids. Trimming cost V 8 bases and J 4 bases, with 8 bases left between them.

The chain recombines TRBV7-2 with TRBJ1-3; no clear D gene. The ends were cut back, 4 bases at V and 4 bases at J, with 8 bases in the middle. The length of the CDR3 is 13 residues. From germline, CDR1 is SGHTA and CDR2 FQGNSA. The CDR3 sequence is CASSSGEGNTIYF. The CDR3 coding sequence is TGTGCCAGCAGCTCCGGCGAAGGAAACACCATATATTTT.